Shown below are 27 T cell receptor beta chains from a single sample sequenced in a study of blood T cell repertoires in COVID-19 (dated by TCRdb to the early 2020s). The receptor library was made with the immunoSEQ multiplex PCR assay. This immuneACCESS table, as held by TCRdb, lists in-frame sequences with V and J called but not all clones. Of the missing ones, under half trace to an unresolved V gene in checked studies; the others have no known cause. The sample table contains about 96,000 clones; only one count was recorded for roughly 90% of them. The top ten clones comprise roughly 4.2% of the sample. Sample: peripheral blood. Receptors originate from a human donor with COVID-19, enrolled during active disease. The donor label of this sample is uncertain.

A single count supports this clone. The gene calls are TRBV25-1 and TRBJ2-5; 12 bases agree with TRBD2. From germline, CDR1 is MGHDK and CDR2 SYGVNS. V was clipped by 6 bases and J by 4 bases; unmatched bases: 9. The CDR3 is 16 residues long. CDR3 coding DNA: TGTGCCAGCAGCCATGGACTAGCGGGGATGGGAGAGACCCAGTACTTC. Protein product: CASSHGLAGMGETQYF.

This chain connects TRBV6-6 to TRBJ1-1; D might be TRBD1 (6 bases). V was pared by 3 bases and J by 2 bases, with 7 bases between. Germline lookup yields CDR1 MNHNY and CDR2 SVGAGI (reference sequence). There are 13 residues in the CDR3. CDR3 residues: CASSYGGNTEAFF. The CDR3 region has the DNA TGTGCCAGCAGTTATGGGGGCAACACTGAAGCTTTCTTT.

This sequence joins TRBV2 and TRBJ1-6; 12 bases are a match to TRBD1. V was pared by 7 bases and J by 8 bases, with 6 bases of the junction left unmatched. Germline V gene sequence: CDR1 SNHLY, CDR2 FYNNEI. This CDR3 has 15 residues. CDR3 nucleotide sequence: TGTGCCAGCACTACCGGGACAGGGGGCCATTCACCCCTCCACTTT. Amino acids: CASTTGTGGHSPLHF.

The chain couples TRBV9 to TRBJ1-6; a weak D match, TRBD1 (6 bases). CDR1 and CDR2 (germline): SGDLS, YYNGEE. The CDR3 is 15 amino acids. Trimming removed 4 bases at V and 6 bases at J, with 14 bases between. CDR3 region: CASSPTDSRNSPLHF. The CDR3 DNA follows: TGTGCCAGCAGCCCTACGGACAGCCGTAATTCACCCCTCCACTTT.

The chain employs TRBV6-1 and TRBJ1-2, with a weak D call TRBD1 (5 bases). V was trimmed by 1 base and J by 0 bases, leaving 6 bases between them. The CDR3 spans 14 residues. Germline values: CDR1 MNHNS, CDR2 SASEGT. The CDR3 DNA reads as TGTGCCAGCAGTGAAGGGACATCTAACTATGGCTACACCTTC. It codes for CASSEGTSNYGYTF.

In DNA, the CDR3 is TGTGCCAGCAGCCAGGTTGGGAGATTCACTGAAGCTTTCTTT. The encoded protein is CASSQVGRFTEAFF. The V and J genes are TRBV14 and TRBJ1-1; D gene uncertain. Between the trimmed V and J ends, which lost 3 bases and 4 bases, there was a span of 12 bases. CDR3 length: 14 amino acids. CDR1 and CDR2 from the germline V gene are SGHDN and FVKESK. The variable domain in full, with the rest retrieved from reference TRBV14 and TRBJ1-1, is EAGVTQFPSHSVIEKGQTVTLRCDPISGHDNLYWYRRVMGKEIKFLLHFVKESKQDESGMPNNRFLAERTGGTYSTLKVQPAELEDSGVYFCASSQVGRFTEAFFGQGTRLTVV.

Only a few counts were recorded for this clone. The chain employs TRBV5-1 and TRBJ2-1; TRBD2 is a possible D gene (6 bases). Germline lookup yields CDR1 SGHRS and CDR2 YFSETQ. The ends were cut back, 4 bases at V and 8 bases at J, with 13 bases in the middle. The length of the CDR3 is 13 residues. The CDR3 DNA follows: TGCGCCAGCAGCCCTTCGGGGGAGGATGAGCAGTTCTTC. Its translation: CASSPSGEDEQFF.

The chain carries TRBV7-3 and TRBJ2-3, with 8 bases aligning to TRBD1. This CDR3 is built from 15 residues. After removal of 4 bases from V and 1 base from J, the junction contained 4 bases not matched to a gene. Germline-derived CDR1 and CDR2 are SGHTA and FQGTGA. In DNA form, the CDR3 reads TGTGCCAGCAGCTCCAGGGGGCGCCGCACAGATACGCAGTATTTT. Its protein product is CASSSRGRRTDTQYF.

J is TRBJ2-1 and V is TRBV4-1; D might be TRBD1 (6 bases). The CDR3 covers 16 residues. V gave up 2 bases and J gave up 4 bases, with 15 bases separating them. CDR1 MGHRA and CDR2 YSYEKL come from the germline V gene. DNA of the CDR3: TGCGCCAGCAGCCAACGCCGGGACACCAGTTACAATGAGCAGTTCTTC. This encodes CASSQRRDTSYNEQFF.

The V gene is TRBV19, the J gene TRBJ1-4; no clear D. Germline V lookup: CDR1 LNHDA, CDR2 SQIVND (reference sequence). The CDR3 runs 14 residues. Trimming left V 3 bases short and J 8 bases short, with 13 bases between. The CDR3: CASSMGGFSEKLFF. CDR3 in DNA: TGTGCCAGTAGTATGGGAGGTTTTAGCGAAAAACTGTTTTTT.

This chain uses TRBV5-1 with TRBJ2-3; D call uncertain. The CDR3 spans 15 residues. Trimming left V 0 bases short and J 2 bases short, with 10 bases between. Germline V gene data show CDR1 as SGHRS and CDR2 as YFSETQ. CDR3 DNA sequence: TGCGCCAGCAGCTTGGGCGCCACTTACACAGATACGCAGTATTTT. This sequence encodes CASSLGATYTDTQYF.

V usage is TRBV6-5 and J usage is TRBJ2-1; maybe TRBD1 (5 bases). Trimming cost V 5 bases and J 6 bases, with 11 bases left between them. The V gene's germline CDR1 is MNHEY and CDR2 SVGAGI. This CDR3 is built from 13 residues. The CDR3 sequence is CASSRQTRNEQFF. Here the CDR3 DNA reads TGTGCCAGCAGTAGACAGACACGCAATGAGCAGTTCTTC.

The count of this clone is one. As DNA, the CDR3 is TGTGCCAGCTCAGGCGAGGAGGGCGTAGATGGCTACACCTTC. This codes for CASSGEEGVDGYTF. V usage is TRBV18 and J usage is TRBJ1-2; D is unclear. V lost 5 bases and J lost 6, with 16 bases in between. The CDR3 extends over 14 amino acids. Germline CDR1 and CDR2: KGHSH and LQKENI.

This clone was detected once. The V and J genes are TRBV12-3 or TRBV12-4 and TRBJ1-2; TRBD1 might be the D (5 bases). V lost 4 bases and J 8 bases, leaving 11 bases between the germline ends. This CDR3 has 12 amino acids. The CDR3 region is CASSSGLRGYTF. The DNA for the CDR3 is TGTGCCAGCAGTTCAGGGTTAAGGGGCTACACCTTC.

The chain joins TRBV6-1 to TRBJ2-7; 7 bases match TRBD1. The CDR3 has 14 amino acids. After removal of 6 bases from V and 1 base from J, the junction contained 6 bases not matched to a gene. The germline CDR1 and CDR2 sequences are MNHNS and SASEGT. CDR3 sequence: CASSYDRESYEQYF. For the CDR3, the DNA is TGTGCCAGCAGCTATGACAGGGAGTCCTACGAGCAGTACTTC.

The chain recombines TRBV3-1 (or the pseudogene TRBV3-2) with TRBJ2-2; D remains unclear. The ends were cut back, 2 bases at V and 10 bases at J, with 26 bases in the middle. This CDR3 spans 18 amino acids. Germline V CDR1 and CDR2: LGHDT, YNNKEL (reference sequence). The CDR3 DNA reads TGTGCCAGCAGCCAAAACCCATCTAAGGTCGGAGTAGGTGCGGAGCTGTTTTTT. Protein sequence: CASSQNPSKVGVGAELFF.

The CDR3 DNA sequence: TGTGCCAGTAGTAACGATCGGGACAGTAAAGAGACCCAGTACTTC. Translating it yields CASSNDRDSKETQYF. The chain combines TRBV19 with TRBJ2-5; 7 nucleotides align to TRBD1. The CDR3 is 15 amino acids. V was pared by 4 bases and J by 3 bases, with 8 bases of the junction left unmatched. Germline V gives CDR1 LNHDA, CDR2 SQIVND (reference sequence). Full variable domain (remainder filled in from reference TRBV19 and TRBJ2-5): DGGITQSPKYLFRKEGQNVTLSCEQNLNHDAMYWYRQDPGQGLRLIYYSQIVNDFQKGDIAEGYSVSREKKESFPLTVTSAQKNPTAFYLCASSNDRDSKETQYFGPGTRLLVL.

The chain joins TRBV6-5 to TRBJ1-1, with no clear D. The germline CDR1 and CDR2 sequences are MNHEY and SVGAGI. The ends were cut back, 0 bases at V and 3 bases at J, with 5 bases in the middle. The CDR3 runs 13 residues. Here the CDR3 DNA reads TGTGCCAGCAGTTACTCCCGGGACACTGAAGCTTTCTTT. Residues: CASSYSRDTEAFF.

This chain joins TRBV3-1 (or the pseudogene TRBV3-2) and TRBJ1-3; maybe TRBD1 (6 bases). V lost 0 bases, J lost 3 bases, and 12 bases lay in between. CDR1 and CDR2 from the germline V gene are LGHDT and YNNKEL (reference sequence). The CDR3 length is 16 residues. The DNA for the CDR3 is TGTGCCAGCAGCCAAGATCGGGGGGGCCTTGGAAACACCATATATTTT. It specifies CASSQDRGGLGNTIYF.

The chain joins TRBV6-6 to TRBJ2-7; 7 bases align to TRBD2. This CDR3 spans 14 amino acids. The germline V gene encodes CDR1 MNHNY and CDR2 SVGAGI (reference sequence). V lost 0 bases, J lost 5 bases, and 4 bases stayed unmatched. The CDR3 bases are TGTGCCAGCAGTTACTCCGCGGGGGAGAACGAGCAGTACTTC. This sequence encodes CASSYSAGENEQYF.

This CDR3 reads CASSYEAVGNTIYF. In nucleotides, the CDR3 is TGTGCCAGCAGTTACGAGGCAGTTGGAAACACCATATATTTT. V is TRBV6-5 and J is TRBJ1-3; no reliable D call. The CDR3 runs to 14 residues. CDR1 is MNHEY and CDR2 is SVGAGI in the germline V gene. V dropped 2 bases and J dropped 3 bases, with 8 bases sitting between them.

This chain connects TRBV6-6 to TRBJ1-1, with 11 bases identical to TRBD1. Germline CDR1 reads MNHNY; CDR2 reads SVGAGI (reference sequence). The CDR3 is 18 amino acids. V lost 5 bases and J lost 3; bases outside the gene matches: 14. This chain's CDR3 is CASSQSGQGVTYHTEAFF. Here the CDR3 DNA reads TGTGCCAGCAGTCAGTCGGGACAGGGGGTAACCTATCACACTGAAGCTTTCTTT.

The chain carries TRBV2 and TRBJ2-3; TRBD2 agrees at 7 bases. This CDR3 contains 17 residues. V trimming: 8 bases; J trimming: 2 bases; junction bases outside the gene matches: 16. Germline CDR1 reads SNHLY; CDR2 reads FYNNEI. This CDR3 reads CASGGTGTTRATDTQYF. The CDR3 bases are TGTGCCAGCGGCGGAACCGGGACTACAAGGGCCACAGATACGCAGTATTTT.

The chain is built from TRBV5-1 and TRBJ2-2; 10 bases align to TRBD2. The CDR3 has 16 amino acids. V was clipped by 2 bases and J by 6 bases; unmatched bases: 7. The germline V gene encodes CDR1 SGHRS and CDR2 YFSETQ. The CDR3 nucleotides read TGCGCCAGCAGCTTACGGCTAGCGGGGGCCCCCGGGGAGCTGTTTTTT. Translation gives CASSLRLAGAPGELFF.

V and J are TRBV5-5 and TRBJ2-5, with D possibly matching TRBD1 (6 bases). V lost 3 bases and J lost 2, with 14 bases in between. Germline V gene data show CDR1 as SGHKS and CDR2 as YYEKEE (reference sequence). This CDR3 has 15 amino acids. The CDR3, as DNA: TGTGCCAGCAGCTACCTCACAGGGTCACAAGAGACCCAGTACTTC. Amino acid sequence: CASSYLTGSQETQYF.

This sequence joins TRBV25-1 and TRBJ1-6; D possibly corresponds to TRBD1 (5 bases). The length of the CDR3 is 13 residues. Germline V gene sequence: CDR1 MGHDK, CDR2 SYGVNS. The germline V and J ends were trimmed by 7 bases and 7 bases, with 11 bases remaining between them. This chain's CDR3 is CASNRQPNSPLHF. For the CDR3, the DNA is TGTGCCAGCAACCGACAGCCCAATTCACCCCTCCACTTT.

The V call is TRBV6-6, the J call TRBJ1-1; 7 bases align to TRBD1. CDR3 length: 14 amino acids. The germline gives CDR1 MNHNY, CDR2 SVGAGI (reference sequence). The V segment lost 2 bases and the J segment 5 bases; nucleotides outside the gene matches: 5. CDR3 nucleotide sequence: TGTGCCAGCAGTTACGGGCAGGGACAGACTGAAGCTTTCTTT. Protein product: CASSYGQGQTEAFF.